Given below is one TCR beta chain in context. J was trimmed by 3 bases and V by 4 bases; bases with no gene match: 7. Germline CDR1 is LGHNA and CDR2 is YNFKEQ. There are 16 residues in the CDR3. This record comes from a study of blood T cell repertoires in COVID-19. The overall study: Acute and convalescent COVID-19 samples came from the United States, Italy and Spain. T cells, B-cell-depleted T cells, or PBMCs supplied cDNA or gDNA.

Assay: immunoSEQ multiplex PCR; the TCRdb copy retains only in-frame clones and omits some. The sample includes under 80,000 clones, 75% to 90% of them seen just once. The receptor's source is a woman of 80 years or more with active COVID-19. The chain employs TRBV4-2 and TRBJ2-2, with 8 bases aligning to TRBD2. Source material: peripheral blood. The CDR3 DNA reads as TGTGCCAGCAGCCGCTCGGGGCGGGAGGACACCGGGGAGCTGTTTTTT. Translation gives CASSRSGREDTGELFF.